The sequence of this T cell receptor beta chain was determined in a study of cytomegalovirus exposure and HLA in healthy donors. As for the study in general: It was reported in a later analysis that the same platform had been used for the 100 to 150 validation repertoires as for the roughly 670 first-cohort repertoires. Findings and limits, study-wide: TCR sequences were mostly rare, though some public TCRs occurred in many donors.

The data were produced by immunoSEQ multiplex PCR, yet TCRdb's version contains in-frame clones alone and is incomplete. The table has roughly 220,000 clones, around nine tenths seen once. Germline V gives CDR1 SGHNT, CDR2 YYREEE (reference sequence). The CDR3 sequence is 15 residues long. Trimming took 2 bases from V and 3 from J; bases not matched to a gene: 7. Comment on this clone: Its antigen is not known.

The V and J genes are TRBV5-4 and TRBJ2-7; TRBD2 aligns across 8 bases. The sequence was collected from a woman aged 18-30 years in good health and CMV-seronegative. What was sequenced was PBMCs. CDR3 DNA sequence: TGTGCCAGCAGCTTAGGATCCGGGGGGGACTACGAGCAGTACTTC. Protein sequence: CASSLGSGGDYEQYF.